A selection of T cell receptor beta chains follows, all from one sample in a study of PD-1 blockade in classical Hodgkin lymphoma. TCRdb's copy holds only in-frame clones and misses some; the assay was immunoSEQ multiplex PCR. The repertoire includes fewer than 95,000 clones, around 80% of them detected once, and about a sixth sits in the top ten. This specimen was peripheral blood mononuclear cells (PBMCs), taken before the fourth cycle of nivolumab. Every receptor here comes from a human donor with classical Hodgkin lymphoma. Each CDR3 is given with its conserved first and last residue. A D gene is named only where the DNA matches it firmly. Not every row has a clone size; where given, it reads once, few, many or a size class.

TRBJ1-3,-,-,TRBV18,CASSPPGSYMEGNTIYF,TGTGCCAGCTCACCACCCGGGTCGTACATGGAGGGAAACACCATATATTTT
TRBJ1-1,-,once,TRBV7-2,CASSPVGREAFF,TGTGCCAGCAGCCCCGTTGGGCGAGAAGCTTTCTTT
TRBJ2-7,TRBD2,few,TRBV10-3,CAISDPPGAGGSNEQYF,TGTGCCATCAGTGACCCCCCGGGGGCGGGAGGGTCTAACGAGCAGTACTTC
TRBJ2-2,TRBD2,-,TRBV7-2,CASRAGLANTGELFF,TGTGCCAGCAGAGCGGGATTGGCGAACACCGGGGAGCTGTTTTTT
TRBJ2-5,-,once,TRBV9,CASSAGGAGTEGGTQYF,TGTGCCAGCAGCGCCGGAGGGGCGGGAACAGAGGGGGGGACCCAGTACTTC
TRBJ1-2,-,few,TRBV30,CAWSQGVDGYTF,TGTGCCTGGAGCCAGGGTGTCGATGGCTACACCTTC
TRBJ2-1,TRBD2,-,TRBV5-1,CASRRTSSEYNEQFF,TGCGCCAGCAGGAGGACTAGCTCTGAGTACAATGAGCAGTTCTTC
TRBJ1-4,-,-,TRBV7-9,CASSSDRGYEKLFF,TGTGCCAGCAGCTCGGACAGAGGCTATGAAAAACTGTTTTTT
TRBJ2-7,TRBD1,-,TRBV5-1,CASSLGTTGAYEQYF,TGCGCCAGCAGCTTGGGTACGACAGGGGCCTACGAGCAGTACTTC
TRBJ1-2,-,-,TRBV30,CAWRDGNYGYTF,TGTGCCTGGAGAGACGGTAACTATGGCTACACCTTC
TRBJ2-3,TRBD2,-,TRBV19,CASSINRGSYDTQYF,TGTGCCAGTAGTATCAATCGCGGGAGTTATGATACGCAGTATTTT
TRBJ1-1,-,-,TRBV11-2,CASSHPRQLEAFF,TGTGCCAGCAGCCACCCACGACAGCTTGAAGCTTTCTTT
TRBJ1-2,TRBD1,-,TRBV6-5,CASSPARDSHYGYTF,TGTGCCAGCAGCCCAGCCAGGGACAGCCACTATGGCTACACCTTC
TRBJ2-1,-,-,TRBV19,CASSTGAPLDEQFF,TGTGCCAGTAGTACGGGGGCCCCCTTGGATGAGCAGTTCTTC
TRBJ2-3,-,-,TRBV18,CASSPLGQTDTQYF,TGTGCCAGCTCACCACTGGGGCAGACAGATACGCAGTATTTT
TRBJ2-2,-,-,TRBV19,CASSPRVGGPTGELFF,TGTGCCAGTAGTCCCCGAGTGGGGGGACCCACCGGGGAGCTGTTTTTT
TRBJ1-2,TRBD1,once,TRBV7-2,CASSRQGGDYGYTF,TGTGCCAGCAGCAGACAGGGAGGCGACTATGGCTACACCTTC
TRBJ2-1,-,-,TRBV4-1,CASSQEFSSSYNEQFF,TGCGCCAGCAGCCAAGAATTTAGCAGCTCCTACAATGAGCAGTTCTTC
TRBJ2-3,-,-,TRBV5-1,CASSLAWNTGTDTQYF,TGCGCCAGCAGCTTGGCCTGGAACACGGGCACAGATACGCAGTATTTT
TRBJ1-5,-,-,TRBV7-2,CASNFGADQPQHF,TGTGCCAGCAACTTCGGGGCTGATCAGCCCCAGCATTTT
TRBJ1-1,-,-,TRBV7-6,CAVSREHNTEAFF,TGTGCCGTATCAAGGGAGCACAACACTGAAGCTTTCTTT
TRBJ2-7,TRBD2,-,TRBV6-5,CASSYRREGPHEQYF,TGTGCCAGCAGTTATCGGCGGGAGGGCCCCCACGAGCAGTACTTC
TRBJ2-7,TRBD1,medium-sized,TRBV5-1,CASSYRQGSARGEQYF,TGCGCCAGCAGCTACCGACAGGGGTCGGCACGTGGCGAGCAGTACTTC
TRBJ2-1,-,-,TRBV5-1,CASSEGLRGDEQFF,TGCGCCAGCAGCGAAGGACTCAGGGGCGATGAGCAGTTCTTC
TRBJ2-7,TRBD2,-,TRBV9,CASSVRTSGSAQYF,TGTGCCAGCAGCGTCAGGACTAGCGGGAGTGCGCAGTACTTC
TRBJ1-1,-,-,TRBV2,CASNRQNTEAFF,TGTGCCAGCAATCGACAGAACACTGAAGCTTTCTTT
TRBJ1-1,-,-,TRBV5-4,CASRPLGLNTEAFF,TGTGCCAGCAGACCGTTGGGGTTGAACACTGAAGCTTTCTTT
TRBJ2-3,-,-,TRBV2,CASSPEQHQSTDTQYF,TGTGCCAGCAGTCCCGAACAGCATCAATCCACAGATACGCAGTATTTT
TRBJ2-7,-,-,TRBV2,CASSEALMREQYF,TGTGCCAGCAGTGAAGCGCTTATGCGCGAGCAGTACTTC
TRBJ2-3,-,-,TRBV19,CASSIIGSDTQYF,TGTGCCAGTAGTATAATTGGGTCAGATACGCAGTATTTT
TRBJ2-7,TRBD2,-,TRBV5-1,CASSSAPSAGVGGEQYF,TGCGCCAGCAGCTCTGCGCCCTCAGCGGGAGTGGGTGGCGAGCAGTACTTC
TRBJ1-1,-,-,TRBV11-1,CASSLGRGLAGDEAFF,TGTGCCAGCAGCTTAGGCAGAGGGCTCGCAGGGGATGAAGCTTTCTTT
TRBJ2-1,TRBD2,-,TRBV9,CASSATSVSYNEQFF,TGTGCCAGCAGCGCCACTAGCGTCTCCTACAATGAGCAGTTCTTC
TRBJ2-5,TRBD1,-,TRBV6-5,CASTKTGGYKTQYF,TGTGCCAGCACAAAGACAGGGGGCTACAAGACCCAGTACTTC
TRBJ2-3,-,-,TRBV5-4,CASSFTGARTDTQYF,TGTGCCAGCAGCTTTACCGGGGCCCGCACAGATACGCAGTATTTT
TRBJ2-7,TRBD2,-,TRBV19,CASRQLAGGYEQYF,TGTGCCAGTAGACAACTAGCGGGAGGCTACGAGCAGTACTTC
TRBJ2-7,TRBD2,-,TRBV9,CASSQGLAGRGSYEQYF,TGTGCCAGCAGCCAAGGACTAGCGGGAAGGGGCTCCTACGAGCAGTACTTC
TRBJ2-7,-,-,TRBV7-2,CASSLSGQSYEQYF,TGTGCCAGCAGCTTATCTGGGCAATCCTACGAGCAGTACTTC
TRBJ2-7,-,-,TRBV12-2,CASRLEGIPGTGSYEQYF,TGTGCAAGTCGCTTAGAAGGCATACCCGGGACGGGCTCCTACGAGCAGTACTTC
TRBJ2-7,-,-,TRBV28,CASSPPSGPYEQYF,TGTGCCAGCAGTCCCCCTTCGGGCCCCTACGAGCAGTACTTC
TRBJ1-5,-,-,TRBV28,CASRFPGPSNQPQHF,TGTGCCAGCAGATTCCCGGGACCGAGCAATCAGCCCCAGCATTTT